The 10 T cell receptor beta chains listed next were all sequenced from one sample in a study of low-dose radiotherapy and immunotherapy resistance in tumors. With TRAV- and TRBV-specific primers, first-strand cDNA was made, covering the alpha and beta chains. Both a constant-region primer and a V-primer adapter served to amplify TCRs across around 20 PCR cycles. TCRdb used MiXCR to reprocess the reads, holding one entry per CDR3 protein. The sample yields about 16,000 distinct CDR3 sequences, about 74% seen once. Every receptor here comes from a human donor with advanced metastatic prostate, ovarian, gallbladder or colorectal cancer (not recorded which). This table probably holds off-target reads from a library built for another chain.

The rearrangement joins TRBV7-3 to TRBJ2-2; 9 bases align to TRBD2. The CDR3 has 14 residues. After removal of 1 base from V and 9 bases from J, the junction contained 3 bases not matched to a gene. The germline CDR1 and CDR2 sequences are SGHTA and FQGTGA. The CDR3 DNA reads TGTGCCAGCAGCTTAATAGCGGGAGTCCGGGAGCTGTTTTTT. Encoded protein: CASSLIAGVRELFF.

The chain joins TRBV2 to TRBJ2-5; a possible D gene is TRBD1 (5 bases). The CDR3 has 14 amino acids. In germline, CDR1 is SNHLY, CDR2 FYNNEI. V was cut by 5 bases and J by 7 bases, with 17 bases left in between. The CDR3 DNA follows: TGTGCCAGCAGTCGGTTGGTCGATAGGGGGACCCAGTACTTC. Protein: CASSRLVDRGTQYF. The full variable domain, rest sourced from reference TRBV2 and TRBJ2-5, is EPEVTQTPSHQVTQMGQEVILRCVPISNHLYFYWYRQILGQKVEFLVSFYNNEISEKSEIFDDQFSVERPDGSNFTLKIRSTKLEDSAMYFCASSRLVDRGTQYFGPGTRLLVL.

The chain couples TRBV6-5 to TRBJ1-5; tentative D call: TRBD1 (5 bases). The CDR3 sequence is 14 residues long. Trimming cost V 5 bases and J 6 bases, with 14 bases left between them. Per the germline V gene, CDR1 is MNHEY and CDR2 is SVGAGI. The CDR3 nucleotides read TGTGCCAGCAGTGGAGGGGTATTGGGTCAGCCCCAGCATTTT. This codes for CASSGGVLGQPQHF.

A single count supports this clonotype. The chain carries TRBV29-1 and TRBJ2-1, with D hard to call. Trimming took 3 bases from V and 0 from J, leaving 9 bases between them. There are 14 residues in the CDR3. Germline CDR1 and CDR2: SQVTM and ANQGSEA. Here the CDR3 DNA reads TGCAGCGTTGATTCCGGGTCCTCCTACAATGAGCAGTTCTTC. Encoded protein: CSVDSGSSYNEQFF.

This chain connects TRBV2 to TRBJ2-3; D may correspond to TRBD1 or TRBD2 (5 bases each). From germline, CDR1 is SNHLY and CDR2 FYNNEI. Trimming stripped 3 bases from V and 4 bases from J, with 11 bases between. This CDR3 is 14 amino acids long. CDR3 in DNA: TGTGCCAGCAGTGATACGGGGCCGGCAGATACGCAGTATTTT. This gives the protein CASSDTGPADTQYF.

This chain joins TRBV5-1 and TRBJ2-5; D gene unclear. The CDR3 sequence is 12 residues long. From germline, CDR1 is SGHRS and CDR2 YFSETQ. V was cut by 4 bases and J by 0 bases, with 4 bases left in between. Here the CDR3 DNA reads TGCGCCAGCAGCACGTACCAAGAGACCCAGTACTTC. Residues: CASSTYQETQYF.

The chain joins TRBV7-2 to TRBJ2-7, with D uncertain. Trimming took 1 base from V and 5 from J, leaving 6 bases between them. Germline assignment: CDR1 SGHTA and CDR2 FQGNSA. The CDR3 has 12 amino acids. Here the CDR3 DNA reads TGTGCCAGCAGCTTAGTTGTCGACGAGCAGTACTTC. Translation: CASSLVVDEQYF.

J is TRBJ1-5 and V is TRBV6-6, with D unclear. Between the trimmed V and J ends, which lost 5 bases and 6 bases, there was a span of 14 bases. CDR3 size: 14 residues. From germline, CDR1 is MNHNY and CDR2 SVGAGI (reference sequence). CDR3 nucleotide sequence: TGTGCCAGCAGTGAACTGGGGAGGCGTCAGCCCCAGCATTTT. Translation: CASSELGRRQPQHF.

CDR3 nucleotide sequence: TGTGCCAGCAGCCAGGGGAATACAGGGAACTACGAGCAGTACTTC. Translating gives CASSQGNTGNYEQYF. The gene calls are TRBV4-2 and TRBJ2-7, with a possible D match to TRBD1 (6 bases). Trimming took off 3 bases at V and 3 bases at J, with 15 bases between the two ends. The germline V gene has CDR1 LGHNA and CDR2 YNFKEQ. The CDR3 runs to 15 residues.

The chain joins TRBV12-3 or TRBV12-4 to TRBJ2-1; unclear D gene. V was pared by 3 bases and J by 4 bases, with 16 bases between. The CDR3 covers 16 residues. CDR3 nucleotide sequence: TGTGCCAGCAGTTTCAGTATTGGGTCGGCATACAATGAGCAGTTCTTC. Its translation is CASSFSIGSAYNEQFF.